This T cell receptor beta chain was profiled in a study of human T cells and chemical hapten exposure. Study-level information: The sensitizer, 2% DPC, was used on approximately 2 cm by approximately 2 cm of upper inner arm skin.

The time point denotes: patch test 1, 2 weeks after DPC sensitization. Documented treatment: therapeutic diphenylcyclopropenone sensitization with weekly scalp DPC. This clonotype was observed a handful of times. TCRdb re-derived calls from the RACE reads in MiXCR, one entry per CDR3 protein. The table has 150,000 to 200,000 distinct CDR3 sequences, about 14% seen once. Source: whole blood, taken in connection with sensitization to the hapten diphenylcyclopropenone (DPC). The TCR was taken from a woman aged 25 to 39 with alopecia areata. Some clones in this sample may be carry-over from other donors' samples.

The CDR3 loop reads CASSLAGPPTEAFF. For the CDR3, the DNA is TGTGCCAGCAGTTTGGCGGGACCCCCCACTGAAGCTTTCTTT. This chain uses TRBV12-3 or TRBV12-4 with TRBJ1-1; the D gene is possibly TRBD1 (5 bases). V was cut by 3 bases and J by 4 bases, with 12 bases left in between. There are 14 residues in the CDR3.